These 26 T cell receptor beta chains originate from one sample sequenced in a study of T cell responses to AZD1222 COVID-19 vaccine. Sequenced by immunoSEQ multiplex PCR; TCRdb stores in-frame clones only, minus some. The data contain 150,000 or so clones, 90% of them singletons. Sequenced material: peripheral blood, taken 28 days after the second AZD1222 dose. Receptors were obtained from an adult who received the AZD1222 COVID-19 vaccine.

The chain is built from TRBV5-1 and TRBJ2-7; TRBD2 might be the D (5 bases). CDR3 length: 15 amino acids. CDR1 and CDR2 (germline): SGHRS, YFSETQ. Trimming removed 1 base at V and 1 base at J, with 12 bases between. CDR3 sequence reads: CASSLNPGRSYEQYF. Here the CDR3 DNA reads TGCGCCAGCAGCTTGAACCCGGGGAGATCCTACGAGCAGTACTTC.

This clone was detected once. The V gene is TRBV18, the J gene TRBJ2-7, with 7 positions matching TRBD1. The germline CDR1 and CDR2 sequences are KGHSH and LQKENI. The CDR3 loop spans 15 amino acids. V shed 0 bases, J shed 0 bases, and the junction held 2 bases outside the gene matches. CDR3 region: CASSPPAGGSYEQYF. CDR3 DNA sequence: TGTGCCAGCTCACCACCTGCAGGGGGCTCCTACGAGCAGTACTTC.

This sequence joins TRBV5-8 and TRBJ2-1, with no clear D. There are 14 residues in the CDR3. The germline V gene encodes CDR1 SGHTS and CDR2 YDEGEE. V dropped 4 bases and J dropped 6 bases, with 14 bases sitting between them. The CDR3 DNA reads TGTGCCAGCAGCCCCGGTGCGTTTGGCAATGAGCAGTTCTTC. Encoded protein: CASSPGAFGNEQFF.

V is TRBV14 and J is TRBJ1-4, with D possibly matching TRBD1 (5 bases). CDR1 and CDR2 from the germline V gene are SGHDN and FVKESK. Trimming cost V 4 bases and J 8 bases, with 17 bases left between them. CDR3 size: 15 residues. The CDR3 spells CASSPSLGVEEKLFF. In DNA, the CDR3 is TGTGCCAGCAGCCCAAGTTTGGGGGTAGAGGAAAAACTGTTTTTT. Variable domain in full (rest from reference TRBV14 and TRBJ1-4): EAGVTQFPSHSVIEKGQTVTLRCDPISGHDNLYWYRRVMGKEIKFLLHFVKESKQDESGMPNNRFLAERTGGTYSTLKVQPAELEDSGVYFCASSPSLGVEEKLFFGSGTQLSVL.

This clone was counted only a few times. This chain connects TRBV5-1 to TRBJ1-6, with D perhaps TRBD1 (6 bases). CDR1 is SGHRS and CDR2 is YFSETQ in the germline V gene. This CDR3 region has 16 residues. V gave up 4 bases and J gave up 5 bases, with 16 bases separating them. The CDR3: CASSPDTGQDNSPLHF. CDR3 sequence (DNA): TGCGCCAGCAGCCCCGATACAGGGCAAGATAATTCACCCCTCCACTTT.

This chain uses TRBV28 with TRBJ1-2, with TRBD1 matching over 10 bases. Germline values: CDR1 MDHEN, CDR2 SYDVKM. The CDR3 covers 14 residues. V shed 7 bases, J shed 7 bases, and the junction held 9 bases outside the gene matches. The CDR3 loop reads CASTTDRGRSGYTF. CDR3 DNA: TGTGCCAGCACTACCGACAGGGGGCGAAGTGGCTACACCTTC.

The chain recombines TRBV28 with TRBJ2-1, with 8 nucleotides matching TRBD2. This CDR3 comprises 16 residues. V lost 5 bases and J lost 4; bases outside the gene matches: 10. Germline V gives CDR1 MDHEN, CDR2 SYDVKM. The CDR3 loop reads CASSPQIRGGYNEQFF. In DNA, the CDR3 is TGTGCCAGCAGTCCCCAGATTCGGGGGGGTTACAATGAGCAGTTCTTC.

The genes are TRBV6-5 and TRBJ2-1; D might be TRBD1 (5 bases). Germline V gives CDR1 MNHEY, CDR2 SVGAGI. This CDR3 contains 15 residues. V lost 7 bases to trimming and J lost 5 bases, with 18 bases between them. The CDR3 DNA sequence: TGTGCCAGCAAGGTGGGGCAGGGATGGAACAATGAGCAGTTCTTC. It encodes CASKVGQGWNNEQFF.

In nucleotides, the CDR3 is TGTGCCAGCAGTGAATCTGGTCGAGGCCATGAAAAACTGTTTTTT. Its protein is CASSESGRGHEKLFF. The chain combines TRBV25-1 with TRBJ1-4; D remains unclear. CDR1 is MGHDK, CDR2 SYGVNS, per germline. V dropped 1 base and J dropped 6 bases, with 12 bases sitting between them. The CDR3 runs to 15 residues.

The chain couples TRBV7-9 to TRBJ1-4; 8 positions agree with TRBD1. Per the germline V gene, CDR1 is SEHNR and CDR2 is FQNEAQ (reference sequence). The length of the CDR3 is 14 residues. V gave up 4 bases and J gave up 8 bases; unmatched junction bases: 6. The CDR3 here is CASSSSTGEEKLFF. The CDR3 nucleotides read TGTGCCAGCAGCTCCTCGACAGGGGAGGAAAAACTGTTTTTT.

The J gene is TRBJ2-3, the V gene TRBV6-5, with a tentative D call TRBD1 (6 bases). CDR3 size: 12 residues. Per germline, CDR1 MNHEY and CDR2 SVGAGI. The germline V and J ends were trimmed by 6 bases and 6 bases, with 10 bases remaining between them. The CDR3 nucleotides are TGTGCCAGCAGCCAGGGGAAGGATACGCAGTATTTT. This translates into CASSQGKDTQYF.

The sample holds many counts of this clone. The CDR3 reads CASSTWGTDTQYF. The CDR3 nucleotides read TGTGCCAGCAGTACATGGGGCACAGATACGCAGTATTTT. The genes are TRBV27 and TRBJ2-3; no definite D call. Germline V gene sequence: CDR1 MNHEY, CDR2 SMNVEV (reference sequence). Trimming removed 5 bases at V and 1 base at J, with 7 bases between. The CDR3 consists of 13 residues.

This clone came up a few times. V gene TRBV7-9 combines with J gene TRBJ1-1; possible D gene TRBD1, 6 bases. Germline V gene lookup returns CDR1 SEHNR and CDR2 FQNEAQ (reference sequence). The germline V and J ends were trimmed by 0 bases and 7 bases, with 15 bases remaining between them. The CDR3 is 15 amino acids. CDR3 in amino acids: CASSLADQGGNEAFF. The CDR3 coding sequence is TGTGCCAGCAGCTTAGCGGATCAAGGGGGGAATGAAGCTTTCTTT.

The chain combines TRBV28 with TRBJ1-2; unclear D gene. The CDR3 is made up of 14 amino acids. Looked up from germline, CDR1 is MDHEN and CDR2 is SYDVKM. V lost 8 bases and J 3 bases, leaving 16 bases between the germline ends. The CDR3 here is CASSSGEGYYGYTF. The CDR3 coding sequence is TGTGCCAGCTCTTCTGGAGAAGGTTACTATGGCTACACCTTC.

V gene TRBV18 combines with J gene TRBJ1-4; D is uncertain. CDR3 length: 13 residues. The V end lost 4 bases, the J end lost 4 bases, and 7 bases lay between the germline ends. CDR1 and CDR2 from the germline V gene are KGHSH and LQKENI. DNA for the CDR3: TGTGCCAGCTCACTTTTACATAATGAAAAACTGTTTTTT. The encoded protein is CASSLLHNEKLFF.

V usage is TRBV7-9 and J usage is TRBJ2-5; D call uncertain. V lost 1 base to trimming and J lost 1 base, with 1 base between them. The CDR3 runs 12 residues. Germline CDR1 SEHNR, CDR2 FQNEAQ (reference sequence). Here the CDR3 reads CASSLVQETQYF. DNA for the CDR3: TGTGCCAGCAGCTTAGTCCAAGAGACCCAGTACTTC.

The CDR3 loop reads CATSREWIHEQFF. For the CDR3, the DNA is TGTGCCACCAGCAGAGAGTGGATCCATGAGCAGTTCTTC. The chain has TRBV15 and TRBJ2-1; D unclear. Germline V gene sequence: CDR1 LNHNV, CDR2 YYDKDF (reference sequence). The CDR3 is 13 residues long. V was trimmed by 0 bases and J by 8 bases, leaving 8 bases between them.

The CDR3 reads CASSQGTASNSPLHF. CDR3 sequence (DNA): TGTGCCAGCAGCCAAGGGACAGCTAGTAATTCACCCCTCCACTTT. The chain recombines TRBV14 with TRBJ1-6; D perhaps matches TRBD1 (6 bases). Germline V gene lookup returns CDR1 SGHDN and CDR2 FVKESK. Trimming pared 1 base from V and 6 bases from J, leaving 10 bases between. The CDR3 has 15 amino acids.

The chain has TRBV6-5 and TRBJ2-7; TRBD2 matches at 10 bases. The germline V gene has CDR1 MNHEY and CDR2 SVGAGI. Trimming cost V 9 bases and J 5 bases; bases outside gene matches: 4. The length of the CDR3 is 12 residues. The CDR3 DNA reads as TGTGCCAGTAGCGGGAGGCTTAACGAGCAGTACTTC. Translating gives CASSGRLNEQYF.

The V and J genes are TRBV11-2 and TRBJ2-7; D not resolved. From germline, CDR1 is SGHAT and CDR2 FQNNGV. CDR3 length: 14 amino acids. Trimming removed 4 bases at V and 3 bases at J, with 13 bases between. The CDR3 nucleotides read TGTGCCAGCAGCTCCCCAGACGGGTACTACGAGCAGTACTTC. It yields the protein CASSSPDGYYEQYF.

This clone showed up just once. The rearrangement links TRBV4-2 to TRBJ1-6; possibly TRBD1 for D (6 bases). Trimming left V 8 bases short and J 7 bases short, with 15 bases between. Germline CDR1 LGHNA, CDR2 YNFKEQ. The CDR3 loop spans 14 amino acids. Here the CDR3 reads CASSGEQRNSPLHF. CDR3 nucleotide sequence: TGTGCCAGCTCAGGGGAGCAGCGAAATTCACCCCTCCACTTT.

The chain has TRBV5-1 and TRBJ1-2; D gene uncertain. This CDR3 comprises 13 residues. V was pared by 6 bases and J by 2 bases, with 11 bases between. Germline assignment: CDR1 SGHRS and CDR2 YFSETQ. This CDR3 reads CASNIDGNYGYTF. For the CDR3, the DNA is TGCGCCAGCAACATTGACGGGAACTATGGCTACACCTTC. Full variable domain (outside the CDR3, taken from reference TRBV5-1 and TRBJ1-2): KAGVTQTPRYLIKTRGQQVTLSCSPISGHRSVSWYQQTPGQGLQFLFEYFSETQRNKGNFPGRFSGRQFSNSRSEMNVSTLELGDSALYLCASNIDGNYGYTFGSGTRLTVV.

Written as DNA, the CDR3 is TGTGCCAGCAGCTGGACAGGGGGGTCCTACAATGAGCAGTTCTTC. This translates into CASSWTGGSYNEQFF. The chain has TRBV28 and TRBJ2-1, with TRBD1 identical over 10 bases. Per the germline V gene, CDR1 is MDHEN and CDR2 is SYDVKM. The CDR3 is 15 residues long. V lost 6 bases, J lost 1 base, and 3 bases stayed unmatched.

The table lists this clone with a few counts. This sample also contains other DNA sequences that code for the same CDR3. This chain links TRBV5-1 with TRBJ1-4, with TRBD1 identical over 10 bases. Germline-derived CDR1 and CDR2 are SGHRS and YFSETQ. With 1 base clipped from V and 8 bases from J, the junction kept 5 bases outside the gene matches. The CDR3 extends over 15 amino acids. The CDR3 coding sequence is TGCGCCAGCAGCTTGAGCGGGACAGGGGAGGAAAAACTGTTTTTT. This sequence encodes CASSLSGTGEEKLFF.

V is TRBV5-1 and J is TRBJ2-4, with D maybe TRBD1 (5 bases). The CDR3 has 15 residues. Germline V CDR1 and CDR2: SGHRS, YFSETQ. V was clipped by 1 base and J by 1 base, with 9 bases between them. CDR3 sequence reads: CASSLRGDAKNIQYF. The DNA of the CDR3 is TGCGCCAGCAGCTTGAGGGGCGACGCCAAAAACATTCAGTACTTC.

The rearrangement uses TRBV28 and TRBJ1-2; TRBD1 aligns across 12 bases. The CDR3 spans 17 residues. Per the germline V gene, CDR1 is MDHEN and CDR2 is SYDVKM. V shed 3 bases and J 4 bases; nucleotides not matched to a gene: 9. The CDR3, as DNA: TGTGCCAGCAGTTTGGCTAGTGCGGGACAGGGGGCCTATGGCTACACCTTC. Translating it yields CASSLASAGQGAYGYTF.